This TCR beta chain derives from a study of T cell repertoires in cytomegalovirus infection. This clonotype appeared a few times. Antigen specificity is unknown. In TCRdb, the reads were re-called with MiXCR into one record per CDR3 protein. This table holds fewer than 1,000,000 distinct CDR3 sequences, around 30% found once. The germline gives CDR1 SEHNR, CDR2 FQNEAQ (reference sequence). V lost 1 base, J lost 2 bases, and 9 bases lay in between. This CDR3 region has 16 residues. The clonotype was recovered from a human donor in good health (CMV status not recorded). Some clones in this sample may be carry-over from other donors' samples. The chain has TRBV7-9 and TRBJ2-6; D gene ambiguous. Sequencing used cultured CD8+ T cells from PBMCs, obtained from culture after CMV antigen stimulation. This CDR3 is CASSLGSGTGANVLTF. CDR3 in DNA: TGTGCCAGCAGCTTAGGTTCAGGAACTGGGGCCAACGTCCTGACTTTC.